This TCR beta chain was captured by sequencing in a study of T cells in Graves' hyperthyroidism and ophthalmopathy (dated by TCRdb to between 2017 and 2020). Concerning the study at large: Peripheral blood samples were taken at initial diagnosis, before any treatment was given. To identify TCR V-J signatures that set the groups apart, the researchers used a discovery cohort of about a hundred patients, made up of fewer than 50 with Graves' ophthalmopathy and 57 with stable Graves' hyperthyroidism. Prospective prediction of ophthalmopathy was tested in an independent validation cohort of fewer than 20 hyperthyroidism patients and 15 to 17 patients who later progressed to ophthalmopathy. The 85 to 100 discovery patients were divided at random into training and test sets in a 7:3 ratio. In roughly six Graves' hyperthyroidism patients, the study also compared T-cell repertoires from thyroid tissue with T-cell repertoires from blood. Once sampling was done, hyperthyroidism patients were given methimazole at a starting dose of 30 mg daily, whereas ophthalmopathy patients were given high-dose intravenous methylprednisolone. The paper describes TCR Vbeta CDR3 sequencing of 135 peripheral blood samples, made up of 43 ophthalmopathy patients, around 78 hyperthyroidism patients and some 17 progressor patients.

A patient counted as having stable Graves' hyperthyroidism if no progression to ophthalmopathy occurred over 18 months of follow-up. The hyperthyroidism patients were between 18 and 65 years old and newly diagnosed, with a disease duration of less than 2 months. The study excluded patients with uncontrolled infections, other autoimmune diseases, pregnancy or lactation. Diagnoses were established on the basis of clinical symptoms, serum thyroxine and TRAb, thyroid ultrasound, and orbital computed tomography. PBMCs were separated from roughly 9.6 ml of fresh peripheral blood using Ficoll-Paque density gradient centrifugation. Total RNA was extracted using Trizol reagent, and RNA quality was assessed on an Agilent 2100 Bioanalyzer. In regard to this clonotype: Its target antigen remains unknown. Per-base quality was not reported, and no clone a single base away is much larger than it.

The research as a whole found: In validation, the model predicted progression to ophthalmopathy with around 71% sensitivity and around 72% specificity, a median of 6.5 months before onset. No statistical method was used to fix the sample size in advance, and group allocation was not hidden from the investigators. A 13 V-J signature model separated ophthalmopathy from stable hyperthyroidism, with 87.88% sensitivity and roughly 82% specificity in cross-validation and 80%/75% in testing. Most expanded thyroid clonotypes (frequency above 0.001) were also detected in blood, suggesting blood repertoires may reflect thyroid immune responses.

Amplification of TCR beta CDR3 regions was carried out from RNA transcripts. A first-round RT-PCR of the TCR CDR3 used the HTBI primer set with the Qiagen OneStep RT-PCR kit. Libraries were constructed in a second round of multiplex PCR, after which size selection and purification were carried out. The libraries were sequenced on an Illumina HiSeq2000 using paired-end 100 bp reads. For the original study's pipeline: SOAPnuke was used to process the raw data, removing reads that contained adapters or uncalled bases, had a mean Phred below 15, or lacked an exact match to the constant primer or identifier. High-quality paired reads were merged with COPE v1.2.5, and unique nucleotide sequences were defined as clonotypes. MiTCR v1.1 was used to align clonotypes to the IMGT TRBV, TRBD and TRBJ reference segments. The analysis was restricted to V-J combinations with a frequency above 0.0001, which together covered 99.2% of the repertoires. The TCS score was defined as the ratio of F50 (clonal expansion) to E x V (chaos), calculated using BLOSUM62-based TCRdist between CDR3 peptides within each V-J. Welch's t-statistics and random forest reduced roughly 500 V-J features to some 14, which were used in a naive Bayes classifier (R e1071). The public reads were run again by TCRdb, first through fastp at Q25 and then through MiXCR, and only productive beta chains were kept. Entries are consolidated by CDR3 protein sequence, retaining the most common genes and DNA. The V and J calls reflect TCRdb's pipeline rather than the authors' work. Counted in this sample were approximately 560,000 distinct CDR3 sequences; less than 20% of them appeared once. About 7% of the sample is in the top ten clones.

The CDR3 numbers 13 residues from cysteine through phenylalanine. Only the CDR3 region is kept as DNA, spanning 39 bases read in frame from base 1. V loses 4 bases of germline sequence and J loses 10 bases, and the interval between the two ends is 14 bases. Per the germline V gene, MNHEY is the CDR1 and SVGAGI is the CDR2. Recombination connected TRBV6-5 to TRBJ2-1, with a tentative D call of TRBD1 or TRBD2, each matching 5 bases. The material sequenced was blood. The source is a woman aged 25 to 45 with Graves' hyperthyroidism. The DNA sequence is TGTGCCAGCAGTTGGGACGTCGGCGGGGAGCAGTTCTTC. Its coded protein is CASSWDVGGEQFF.